This entry lists 23 T cell receptor beta chains sequenced from one sample in a study of regulatory T cells in long-lasting Graves disease. Sequencing libraries for TCR beta were prepared with iRepertoire HTBI primers and Arm-PCR of CDR3 regions. MiXCR was run by TCRdb on the multiplex PCR reads, yielding one entry per CDR3 protein. The table lists about 530,000 distinct CDR3 sequences, around 16% of them singletons. The time point was: newly diagnosed GD, antithyroid drugs for less than 3 months. TCR sequences were obtained from RNA taken from PBMCs. These sequences were also reported in another study, on T cells in Graves' hyperthyroidism and ophthalmopathy.

The starting material was peripheral blood mononuclear cells (PBMCs), obtained at new diagnosis, from a patient treated with antithyroid drugs. Source of these receptors: a woman between 40 and 65 years old with Graves disease.

CDR3 nucleotides: TGTGCCAGCAGTGAAGCGAGGGCGGGGCGGGACTACGAGCAGTACTTC. Its translation is CASSEARAGRDYEQYF. V is TRBV6-1 and J is TRBJ2-7; D possibly corresponds to TRBD2 (6 bases). Trimming left V 0 bases short and J 3 bases short, with 15 bases between. The V gene's germline CDR1 is MNHNS and CDR2 SASEGT. This CDR3 comprises 16 residues.

The V gene is TRBV6-1, the J gene TRBJ1-1, with D unresolved. The CDR3 contains 17 residues. CDR1 and CDR2 from the germline V gene are MNHNS and SASEGT. Trimming pared 5 bases from V and 3 bases from J, leaving 22 bases between. CDR3 nucleotide sequence: TGTGCCAGCAGTCCTCGTTTGTCGACCGGGATGGACACTGAAGCTTTCTTT. Protein product: CASSPRLSTGMDTEAFF.

There are many counts of this clonotype. This chain connects TRBV3-1 to TRBJ2-3; TRBD2 agrees at 11 bases. The CDR3 spans 15 residues. Unmatched junction bases numbered 3, after V lost 3 bases and J lost 4 bases. Germline-derived CDR1 and CDR2 are LGHDT and YNNKEL (reference sequence). In DNA, the CDR3 is TGTGCCAGCAGCCATAGCGGGGGGGGACCAGATACGCAGTATTTT. This translates into CASSHSGGGPDTQYF.

With regard to this clonotype: This could be a read error, since a much larger clone is one nucleotide away. The V and J genes are TRBV5-1 and TRBJ2-2; 8 bases are a match to TRBD2. The CDR3 has 15 amino acids. CDR1 SGHRS and CDR2 YFSETQ come from the germline V gene. The CDR3 here is CAGSLTSGDTGELFF. The CDR3 bases are TGCGCCGGCAGCTTAACTAGCGGAGATACCGGGGAGCTGTTTTTT.

This clonotype was observed many times. V is TRBV2 and J is TRBJ2-2; D not certain. Germline V gives CDR1 SNHLY, CDR2 FYNNEI. The V end lost 3 bases, the J end lost 5 bases, and 7 bases lay between the germline ends. CDR3 length: 13 residues. CDR3 sequence (DNA): TGTGCCAGCAGTGACATCTTAACCGGGGAGCTGTTTTTT. Encoded protein: CASSDILTGELFF. Full variable domain (missing parts from reference TRBV2 and TRBJ2-2): EPEVTQTPSHQVTQMGQEVILRCVPISNHLYFYWYRQILGQKVEFLVSFYNNEISEKSEIFDDQFSVERPDGSNFTLKIRSTKLEDSAMYFCASSDILTGELFFGEGSRLTVL.

In this sample, this clonotype turned up many times. The rearrangement uses TRBV12-3 or TRBV12-4 and TRBJ1-5; D is unresolved. This CDR3 has 15 residues. Deletions cut 7 bases from V and 1 base from J, with 14 bases between. CDR3 protein: CASKPDIHSNQPQHF. CDR3 nucleotides: TGTGCCAGCAAGCCCGATATTCACAGCAATCAGCCCCAGCATTTT.

This clonotype appeared many times. The J gene is TRBJ1-2, the V gene TRBV3-1; 10 nucleotides align to TRBD1. Germline values: CDR1 LGHDT, CDR2 YNNKEL (reference sequence). This CDR3 comprises 14 residues. The junction had 7 bases not matched to a gene; V was cut back by 4 bases and J by 8 bases. The CDR3 nucleotides are TGTGCCAGCAGCCCTAAGACAGGGGGCAGAGGCTACACCTTC. It codes for CASSPKTGGRGYTF.

The genes are TRBV27 and TRBJ2-5; D is uncertain. V was trimmed by 2 bases and J by 0 bases, leaving 7 bases between them. Germline assignment: CDR1 MNHEY and CDR2 SMNVEV (reference sequence). The CDR3 contains 14 residues. The CDR3 DNA reads TGTGCCAGCAGTTTACGGTTTAACCAAGAGACCCAGTACTTC. Protein: CASSLRFNQETQYF.

This clonotype was recorded at least ten times. The chain joins TRBV18 to TRBJ1-1, with no clear D. CDR3 length equals 14 residues. The germline CDR1 and CDR2 sequences are KGHSH and LQKENI. V lost 3 bases, J lost 3 bases, and 11 bases lay in between. The CDR3: CASSPSNFYTEAFF. The CDR3 DNA sequence: TGTGCCAGCTCACCCTCCAATTTTTACACTGAAGCTTTCTTT.

As for this clonotype: Being one base from a much bigger clone, this may be a read error. V is TRBV3-1 and J is TRBJ2-1, with TRBD2 matching over 8 bases. There are 16 residues in the CDR3. Germline CDR1 and CDR2: LGHDT and YNNKEL (reference sequence). V trimming: 4 bases; J trimming: 14 bases; junction bases outside the gene matches: 19. CDR3: CASSLSSTNGGAYEFF. CDR3 nucleotides: TGTGCCAGCAGCCTTTCCTCGACTAACGGGGGGGCCTATGAGTTCTTC.

This clonotype was counted between two and nine times. This chain uses TRBV12-3 or TRBV12-4 with TRBJ1-1; TRBD1 is a possible D gene (5 bases). Trimming took off 3 bases at V and 4 bases at J, with 15 bases between the two ends. The CDR3 sequence is 15 residues long. CDR3 loop: CASSLEAGPGTEAFF. In DNA, the CDR3 is TGTGCCAGCAGTTTGGAAGCGGGGCCCGGCACTGAAGCTTTCTTT.

This clonotype was recorded a few times. J is TRBJ1-1 and V is TRBV4-1; no definite D call. The V end lost 0 bases, the J end lost 5 bases, and 10 bases lay between the germline ends. CDR1 MGHRA and CDR2 YSYEKL come from the germline V gene. CDR3 size: 14 residues. The CDR3 spells CASSQDGGRTEAFF. The CDR3 DNA reads TGCGCCAGCAGCCAAGATGGAGGAAGAACTGAAGCTTTCTTT.

This chain uses TRBV11-2 with TRBJ2-2, with TRBD2 as a possible D gene (5 bases). The CDR3 has 16 amino acids. CDR1 is SGHAT and CDR2 is FQNNGV in the germline V gene. With 6 bases removed from V and 0 bases from J, the gap between germline ends came to 14 bases. CDR3 nucleotides: TGTGCCAGCAGGGACTTAAAGGAAACGAACACCGGGGAGCTGTTTTTT. Translation gives CASRDLKETNTGELFF.

Many counts were recorded for this clonotype. V and J are TRBV12-3 or TRBV12-4 and TRBJ1-5, with D perhaps matching TRBD1 (6 bases). The V gene lost 6 bases and the J gene lost 5 bases, with 14 bases spanning the gap. CDR3 length: 14 residues. The CDR3 nucleotides are TGTGCCAGCAGCCATAGTAACAGGGATCAGCCCCAGCATTTT. Amino acids: CASSHSNRDQPQHF.

The V and J genes are TRBV20-1 and TRBJ1-1; D may be TRBD1 (5 bases). V was clipped by 2 bases and J by 4 bases, with 17 bases between them. The V gene's germline CDR1 is DFQATT and CDR2 SNEGSKA (reference sequence). This CDR3 has 15 residues. This CDR3 is CSARTRENGGTEAFF. DNA for the CDR3: TGCAGTGCTAGAACCAGGGAGAACGGAGGCACTGAAGCTTTCTTT.

A note on this clonotype: A much larger clonotype is one base distant, so this may be a read error. The chain combines TRBV6-2 or TRBV6-3 with TRBJ1-2; the D gene is possibly TRBD1 (5 bases). CDR3 length: 12 amino acids. Germline CDR1 is MNHEY and CDR2 is SVGEGT. With 5 bases removed from V and 4 bases from J, the gap between germline ends came to 8 bases. CDR3: CASSVTVYGYTF. Written as DNA, the CDR3 is TGTGCCAGCAGTGTGACAGTCTATGGCTACACCTTC.

The V call is TRBV5-4, the J call TRBJ2-5; 8 positions match TRBD2. CDR1 is SGHNT and CDR2 is YYREEE in the germline V gene (reference sequence). The V and J ends lost 0 bases and 11 bases, in that order; junction bases with no gene match: 15. The CDR3 sequence is 16 residues long. The CDR3 here is CASSLASGGAYNEQYF. In DNA form, the CDR3 reads TGTGCCAGCAGCTTGGCGTCCGGGGGGGCCTACAATGAGCAGTACTTC.

This clonotype has a handful of counts. The gene calls are TRBV20-1 and TRBJ1-1, with a weak D call TRBD1 (5 bases). Trimming removed 6 bases from V and 1 base from J, with 18 bases in between. This CDR3 is 15 amino acids long. Germline loops: CDR1 DFQATT, CDR2 SNEGSKA (reference sequence). CDR3: CSAQGDLEGNTEAFF. The CDR3 region has the DNA TGCAGTGCCCAGGGCGACCTCGAAGGGAACACTGAAGCTTTCTTT.

This clonotype appeared many times. This sequence joins TRBV19 and TRBJ1-1; a weak D match, TRBD1 (5 bases). Trimming pared 7 bases from V and 2 bases from J, leaving 14 bases between. CDR1 is LNHDA, CDR2 SQIVND, per germline (reference sequence). The CDR3 length is 14 residues. This chain's CDR3 is CASNDGGINTEAFF. The DNA of the CDR3 is TGTGCCAGTAACGATGGGGGAATTAACACTGAAGCTTTCTTT.

There are many counts of this clonotype. The V gene is TRBV12-3 or TRBV12-4, the J gene TRBJ1-1, with TRBD1 as a possible D gene (5 bases). V dropped 6 bases and J dropped 5 bases, with 7 bases sitting between them. This CDR3 has 11 amino acids. CDR3 in amino acids: CASSRATEAFF. In nucleotides, the CDR3 is TGTGCCAGCAGCAGGGCAACTGAAGCTTTCTTT.

In its sample, this clonotype was seen a few times. This chain uses TRBV12-3 or TRBV12-4 with TRBJ2-5, with 7 bases matching TRBD2. This CDR3 spans 12 amino acids. Trimming took 7 bases from V and 4 from J; bases not matched to a gene: 3. CDR3 in amino acids: CASNGGGETQYF. CDR3 sequence (DNA): TGTGCCAGCAATGGGGGGGGAGAGACCCAGTACTTC.

Regarding this clonotype: A clone one base away is much larger, so this may be a read error. This sequence joins TRBV27 and TRBJ2-1, with a tentative D call TRBD1 (5 bases). The J call is doubtful: the DNA matches TRBJ2-5 better. The germline V gene has CDR1 MNHEY and CDR2 SMNVEV (reference sequence). The CDR3 runs to 15 residues. CDR3 amino acids: CASSRTRRSWETQYF. CDR3 nucleotide sequence: TGTGCCAGCAGTAGGACAAGACGAAGTTGGGAGACCCAGTACTTC.

This chain connects TRBV4-1 to TRBJ2-1; 14 bases are a match to TRBD2. The ends lost 4 bases at V and 4 bases at J; junction bases unmatched: 6. The CDR3 sequence is 17 residues long. CDR1 is MGHRA, CDR2 YSYEKL, per germline. The CDR3 reads CASSRGTSGGTYNEQFF. The CDR3 coding sequence is TGCGCCAGCAGCCGGGGGACTAGCGGGGGAACTTACAATGAGCAGTTCTTC.